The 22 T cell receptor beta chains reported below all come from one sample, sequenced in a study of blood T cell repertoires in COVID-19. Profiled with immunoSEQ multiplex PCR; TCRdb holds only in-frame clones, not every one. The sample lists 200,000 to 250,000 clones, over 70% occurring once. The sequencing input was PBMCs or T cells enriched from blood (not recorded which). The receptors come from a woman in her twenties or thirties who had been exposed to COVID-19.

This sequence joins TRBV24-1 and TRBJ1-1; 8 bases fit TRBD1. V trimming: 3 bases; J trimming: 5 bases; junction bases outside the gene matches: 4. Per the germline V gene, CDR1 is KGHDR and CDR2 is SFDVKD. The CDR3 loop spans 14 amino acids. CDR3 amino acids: CATSDPDRGTEAFF. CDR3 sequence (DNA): TGTGCCACCAGTGATCCTGACAGGGGAACTGAAGCTTTCTTT.

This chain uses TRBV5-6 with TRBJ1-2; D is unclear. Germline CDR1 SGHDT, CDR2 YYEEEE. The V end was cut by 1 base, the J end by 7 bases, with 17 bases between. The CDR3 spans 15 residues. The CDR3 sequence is CASSLTEVHVAGYTF. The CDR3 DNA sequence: TGTGCCAGCAGCTTGACGGAGGTCCATGTGGCTGGCTACACCTTC.

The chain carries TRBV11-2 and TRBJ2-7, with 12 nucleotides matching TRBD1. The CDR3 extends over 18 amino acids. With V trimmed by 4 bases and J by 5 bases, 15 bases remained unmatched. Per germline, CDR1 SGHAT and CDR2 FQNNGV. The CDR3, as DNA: TGTGCCAGCAGCTGGGGTAGTTACTGGGACAGGGGGCGTCACGAGCAGTACTTC. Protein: CASSWGSYWDRGRHEQYF.

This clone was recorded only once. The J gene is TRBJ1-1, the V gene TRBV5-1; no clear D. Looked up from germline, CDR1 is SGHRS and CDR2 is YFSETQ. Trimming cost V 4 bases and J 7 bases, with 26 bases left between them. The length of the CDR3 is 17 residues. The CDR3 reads CASSPGLGLKVEGEAFF. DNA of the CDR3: TGCGCCAGCAGCCCTGGGTTGGGCCTGAAGGTAGAGGGTGAAGCTTTCTTT.

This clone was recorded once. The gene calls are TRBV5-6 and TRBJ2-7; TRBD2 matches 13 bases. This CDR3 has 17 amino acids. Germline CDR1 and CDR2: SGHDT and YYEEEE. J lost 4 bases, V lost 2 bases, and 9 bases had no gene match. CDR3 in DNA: TGTGCCAGCAGCTTCGGACTAGCGGGAGAAGGGGCTTACGAGCAGTACTTC. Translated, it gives CASSFGLAGEGAYEQYF. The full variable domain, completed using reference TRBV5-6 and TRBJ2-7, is DAGVTQSPTHLIKTRGQQVTLRCSPKSGHDTVSWYQQALGQGPQFIFQYYEEEERQRGNFPDRFSGHQFPNYSSELNVNALLLGDSALYLCASSFGLAGEGAYEQYFGPGTRLTVT.

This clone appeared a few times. CDR3 sequence reads: CASSTITGYGYTF. The CDR3 DNA reads TGTGCCAGCAGTACAATAACAGGCTATGGCTACACCTTC. V and J are TRBV25-1 and TRBJ1-2; weak D call: TRBD1 (5 bases). The CDR3 extends over 13 amino acids. Germline V gives CDR1 MGHDK, CDR2 SYGVNS. V was clipped by 5 bases and J by 4 bases, with 11 bases between them.

The CDR3 is CASSFRGSGEGYEQYF. In DNA, the CDR3 is TGCGCCAGCAGCTTTAGGGGTTCAGGGGAAGGGTACGAGCAGTACTTC. V gene TRBV5-1 combines with J gene TRBJ2-7; D might be TRBD1 (6 bases). The germline CDR1 and CDR2 sequences are SGHRS and YFSETQ. V shed 2 bases and J shed 4 bases, with 19 bases lying between them. The CDR3 consists of 16 residues.

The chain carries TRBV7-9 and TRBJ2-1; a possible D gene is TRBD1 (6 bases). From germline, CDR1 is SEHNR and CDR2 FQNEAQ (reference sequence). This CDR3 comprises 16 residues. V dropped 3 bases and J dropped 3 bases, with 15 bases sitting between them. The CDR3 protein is CASSFKAQGLYNEQFF. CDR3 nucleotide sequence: TGTGCCAGCAGCTTCAAGGCCCAGGGGCTCTACAATGAGCAGTTCTTC. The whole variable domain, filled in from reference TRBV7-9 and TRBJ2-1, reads DTGVSQNPRHKITKRGQNVTFRCDPISEHNRLYWYRQTLGQGPEFLTYFQNEAQLEKSRLLSDRFSAERPKGSFSTLEIQRTEQGDSAMYLCASSFKAQGLYNEQFFGPGTRLTVL.

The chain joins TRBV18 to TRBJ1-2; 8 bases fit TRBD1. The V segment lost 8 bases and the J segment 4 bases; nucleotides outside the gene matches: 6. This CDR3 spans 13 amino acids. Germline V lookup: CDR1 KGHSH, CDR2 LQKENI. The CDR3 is CASRQGIGYGYTF. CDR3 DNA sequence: TGTGCCAGCCGACAGGGGATCGGCTATGGCTACACCTTC. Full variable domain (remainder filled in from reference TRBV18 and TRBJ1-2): NAGVMQNPRHLVRRRGQEARLRCSPMKGHSHVYWYRQLPEEGLKFMVYLQKENIIDESGMPKERFSAEFPKEGPSILRIQQVVRGDSAAYFCASRQGIGYGYTFGSGTRLTVV.

The DNA for the CDR3 is TGTGCCAGCAGCACGGAGGGGCACGATGAGCAGTTCTTC. Amino acids: CASSTEGHDEQFF. The chain couples TRBV21-1 to TRBJ2-1; TRBD2, the table's D call, lacks a check against the DNA. TRBV21-1 is listed as a pseudogene. The length of the CDR3 is 13 residues.

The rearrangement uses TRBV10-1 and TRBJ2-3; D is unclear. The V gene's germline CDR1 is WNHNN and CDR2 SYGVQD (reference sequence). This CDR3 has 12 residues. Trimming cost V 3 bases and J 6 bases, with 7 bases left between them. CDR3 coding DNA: TGCGCCAGCAGTGATCTGTTCGATACGCAGTATTTT. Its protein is CASSDLFDTQYF.

The CDR3 is CASSDRVGDGYTF. The CDR3, as DNA: TGTGCCAGCAGTGACAGGGTCGGTGATGGCTACACCTTC. The V and J genes are TRBV28 and TRBJ1-2, with 7 bases fitting TRBD1. Germline loops: CDR1 MDHEN, CDR2 SYDVKM. V lost 5 bases to trimming and J lost 6 bases; unmatched junction nucleotides: 6. The CDR3 extends over 13 amino acids.

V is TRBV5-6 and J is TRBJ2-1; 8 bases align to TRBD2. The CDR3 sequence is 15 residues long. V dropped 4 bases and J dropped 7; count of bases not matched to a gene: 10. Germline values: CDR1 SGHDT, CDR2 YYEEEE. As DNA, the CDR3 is TGTGCCAGCAGCCCACTAGCGGACCAAGTGAATGAGCAGTTCTTC. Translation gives CASSPLADQVNEQFF.

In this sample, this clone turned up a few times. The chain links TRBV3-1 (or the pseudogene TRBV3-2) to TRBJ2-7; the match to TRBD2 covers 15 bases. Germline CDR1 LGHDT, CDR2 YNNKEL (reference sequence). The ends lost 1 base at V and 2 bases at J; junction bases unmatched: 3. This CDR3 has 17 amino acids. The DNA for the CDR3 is TGTGCCAGCAGCCAAGGGACTAGCGGGAGGGTTACCTACGAGCAGTACTTC. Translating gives CASSQGTSGRVTYEQYF.

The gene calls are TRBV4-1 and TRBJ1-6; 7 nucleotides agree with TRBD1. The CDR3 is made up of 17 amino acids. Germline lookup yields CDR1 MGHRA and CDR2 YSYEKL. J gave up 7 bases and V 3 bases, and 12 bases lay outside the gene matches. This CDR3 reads CASSQRPARGSNSPLHF. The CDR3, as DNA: TGCGCCAGCAGCCAGAGACCAGCCAGGGGGTCGAATTCACCCCTCCACTTT.

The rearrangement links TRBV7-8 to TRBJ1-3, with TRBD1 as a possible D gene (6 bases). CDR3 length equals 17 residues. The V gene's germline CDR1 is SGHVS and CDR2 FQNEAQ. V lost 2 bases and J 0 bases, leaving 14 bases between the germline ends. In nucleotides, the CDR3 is TGTGCCAGCAGCTTACGGGACACAGGCACCTCTGGAAACACCATATATTTT. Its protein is CASSLRDTGTSGNTIYF.

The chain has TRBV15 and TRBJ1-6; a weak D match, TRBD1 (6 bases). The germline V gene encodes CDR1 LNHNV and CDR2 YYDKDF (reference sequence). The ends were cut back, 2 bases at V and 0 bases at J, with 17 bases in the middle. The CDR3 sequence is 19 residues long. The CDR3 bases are TGTGCCACCAGCAGAAATACCGACAGGTCTAGCTCCTATAATTCACCCCTCCACTTT. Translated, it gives CATSRNTDRSSSYNSPLHF.

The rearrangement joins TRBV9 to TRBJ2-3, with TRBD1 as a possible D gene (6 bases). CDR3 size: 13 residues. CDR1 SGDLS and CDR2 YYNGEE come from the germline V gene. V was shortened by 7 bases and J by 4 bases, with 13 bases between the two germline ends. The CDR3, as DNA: TGTGCCAGCGGGGGCACAAGGCCAGATACGCAGTATTTT. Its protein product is CASGGTRPDTQYF.

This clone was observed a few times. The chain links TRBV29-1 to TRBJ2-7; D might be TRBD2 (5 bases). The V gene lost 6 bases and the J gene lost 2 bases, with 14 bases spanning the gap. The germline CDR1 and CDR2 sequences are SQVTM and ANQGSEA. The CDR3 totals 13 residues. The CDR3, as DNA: TGCAGCGTCGCGGGTAATTCTCCCTACGAGCAGTACTTC. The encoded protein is CSVAGNSPYEQYF.

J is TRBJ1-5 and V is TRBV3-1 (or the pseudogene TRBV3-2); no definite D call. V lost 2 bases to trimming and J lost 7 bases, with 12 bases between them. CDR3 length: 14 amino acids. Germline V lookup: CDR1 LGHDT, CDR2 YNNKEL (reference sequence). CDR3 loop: CASSQSAGRQPQHF. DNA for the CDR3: TGTGCCAGCAGCCAAAGCGCTGGGAGACAGCCCCAGCATTTT.

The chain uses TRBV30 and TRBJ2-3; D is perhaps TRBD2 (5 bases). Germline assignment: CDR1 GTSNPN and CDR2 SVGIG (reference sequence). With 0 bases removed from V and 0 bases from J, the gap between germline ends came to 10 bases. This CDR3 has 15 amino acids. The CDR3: CAWSVRPSSTDTQYF. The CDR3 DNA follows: TGTGCCTGGAGTGTACGACCTAGCAGCACAGATACGCAGTATTTT. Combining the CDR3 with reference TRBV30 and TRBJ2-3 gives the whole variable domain SQTIHQWPATLVQPVGSPLSLECTVEGTSNPNLYWYRQAAGRGLQLLFYSVGIGQISSEVPQNLSASRPQDRQFILSSKKLLLSDSGFYLCAWSVRPSSTDTQYFGPGTRLTVL.

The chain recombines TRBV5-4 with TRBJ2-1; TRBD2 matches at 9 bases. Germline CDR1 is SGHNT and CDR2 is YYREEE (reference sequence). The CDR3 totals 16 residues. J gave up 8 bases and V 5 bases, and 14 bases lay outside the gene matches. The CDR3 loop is CASRRTSDRIPHEQFF. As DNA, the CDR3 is TGTGCCAGCAGACGGACTAGCGACAGAATACCCCATGAGCAGTTCTTC.